The 7 T cell receptor beta chains below all came from one sample that was sequenced in a study of blood T cell repertoires in COVID-19. Profiling relied on immunoSEQ multiplex PCR, and the TCRdb table lists in-frame clones only, not all of them. The sample includes about 90,000 clones, 85% to 95% seen only once; the top ten take under 7.5%. Sequencing input: peripheral blood. These receptors originate from a woman aged 60-75 years with active COVID-19.

This clone appeared a few times. The rearrangement links TRBV6-5 to TRBJ1-5, with 7 bases that match TRBD1. V gave up 8 bases and J gave up 0 bases; unmatched junction bases: 7. Germline lookup yields CDR1 MNHEY and CDR2 SVGAGI. The CDR3 is made up of 15 amino acids. The CDR3 coding sequence is TGTGCCAGCCGGGACAGCCTCTATAGCAATCAGCCCCAGCATTTT. Translating it yields CASRDSLYSNQPQHF.

V gene TRBV11-2 combines with J gene TRBJ2-1; D is possibly TRBD2 (5 bases). Per the germline V gene, CDR1 is SGHAT and CDR2 is FQNNGV. Deletions cut 5 bases from V and 10 bases from J, with 12 bases between. There are 12 residues in the CDR3. The CDR3, as DNA: TGTGCCAGCAGCCCGACTAAAAGGGAGCAGTTCTTC. It translates to CASSPTKREQFF.

This clone has just one count. The J gene is TRBJ1-3, the V gene TRBV6-1; tentative D call: TRBD1 (5 bases). CDR3 length equals 15 residues. V lost 2 bases, J lost 2 bases, and 10 bases lay in between. CDR1 and CDR2 (germline): MNHNS, SASEGT. The CDR3 is CASSELQGTGNTIYF. In nucleotides, the CDR3 is TGTGCCAGCAGTGAATTGCAGGGAACTGGAAACACCATATATTTT.

V usage is TRBV18 and J usage is TRBJ2-3, with D possibly matching TRBD2 (7 bases). V was shortened by 0 bases and J by 4 bases, with 14 bases between the two germline ends. The germline V gene has CDR1 KGHSH and CDR2 LQKENI. There are 16 residues in the CDR3. As DNA, the CDR3 is TGTGCCAGCTCACCACCGTTGCGGGGGCCTTCAGATACGCAGTATTTT. Amino acid sequence: CASSPPLRGPSDTQYF. Full variable domain (remainder filled in from reference TRBV18 and TRBJ2-3): NAGVMQNPRHLVRRRGQEARLRCSPMKGHSHVYWYRQLPEEGLKFMVYLQKENIIDESGMPKERFSAEFPKEGPSILRIQQVVRGDSAAYFCASSPPLRGPSDTQYFGPGTRLTVL.

This clone was seen only once. This chain uses TRBV2 with TRBJ2-3; D is uncertain. The CDR3 has 15 amino acids. CDR1 and CDR2 (germline): SNHLY, FYNNEI. The V and J ends lost 6 bases and 0 bases respectively, with 13 bases between them. CDR3 sequence (DNA): TGTGCCAGCAGCCTACTTCCGTCTAGCACAGATACGCAGTATTTT. Protein product: CASSLLPSSTDTQYF.

The V gene is TRBV14, the J gene TRBJ1-1; 7 bases match TRBD1. There are 18 residues in the CDR3. The germline gives CDR1 SGHDN, CDR2 FVKESK. Trimming cost V 1 base and J 0 bases; bases outside gene matches: 11. The CDR3 region has the DNA TGTGCCAGCAGCCAAGCCTACAGGACAGGACTTTTGAACACTGAAGCTTTCTTT. Amino acids: CASSQAYRTGLLNTEAFF.

The rearrangement uses TRBV24-1 and TRBJ2-3, with a possible D match to TRBD2 (5 bases). Germline assignment: CDR1 KGHDR and CDR2 SFDVKD. The V end lost 4 bases, the J end lost 5 bases, and 9 bases lay between the germline ends. The length of the CDR3 is 13 residues. The CDR3 loop reads CATSEGVRDTQYF. The DNA for the CDR3 is TGTGCCACCAGTGAGGGAGTTAGAGATACGCAGTATTTT.